The clone carrying this T cell receptor (beta chain) was recorded a few times. The CDR3 runs 16 residues. V shed 4 bases and J shed 0 bases, with 18 bases lying between them. Germline CDR1 DFQATT, CDR2 SNEGSKA (reference sequence). These data are taken from a study of T cells after yellow fever vaccination. Study-level background: When fractions had low cell numbers, they were prepared with SMART-Seq v4 Ultra Low Input.

MiXCR, run by TCRdb on the 5' RACE reads, gives a single entry per CDR3 protein. The sample holds 40,000 or so distinct CDR3 sequences, roughly 7% seen once. V gene TRBV20-1 combines with J gene TRBJ1-1; a weak D match, TRBD1 (6 bases). This sequence originates from a young man who received the YFV17D yellow fever vaccine. The sample consisted of CD8+ T cells not binding an NS4B(214-222) dextramer, sorted from PBMCs, taken 45 days after the yellow fever booster vaccination. CDR3 loop: CSAKDGQKVLNTEAFF. CDR3 coding DNA: TGCAGTGCTAAAGACGGACAGAAGGTGTTGAACACTGAAGCTTTCTTT.